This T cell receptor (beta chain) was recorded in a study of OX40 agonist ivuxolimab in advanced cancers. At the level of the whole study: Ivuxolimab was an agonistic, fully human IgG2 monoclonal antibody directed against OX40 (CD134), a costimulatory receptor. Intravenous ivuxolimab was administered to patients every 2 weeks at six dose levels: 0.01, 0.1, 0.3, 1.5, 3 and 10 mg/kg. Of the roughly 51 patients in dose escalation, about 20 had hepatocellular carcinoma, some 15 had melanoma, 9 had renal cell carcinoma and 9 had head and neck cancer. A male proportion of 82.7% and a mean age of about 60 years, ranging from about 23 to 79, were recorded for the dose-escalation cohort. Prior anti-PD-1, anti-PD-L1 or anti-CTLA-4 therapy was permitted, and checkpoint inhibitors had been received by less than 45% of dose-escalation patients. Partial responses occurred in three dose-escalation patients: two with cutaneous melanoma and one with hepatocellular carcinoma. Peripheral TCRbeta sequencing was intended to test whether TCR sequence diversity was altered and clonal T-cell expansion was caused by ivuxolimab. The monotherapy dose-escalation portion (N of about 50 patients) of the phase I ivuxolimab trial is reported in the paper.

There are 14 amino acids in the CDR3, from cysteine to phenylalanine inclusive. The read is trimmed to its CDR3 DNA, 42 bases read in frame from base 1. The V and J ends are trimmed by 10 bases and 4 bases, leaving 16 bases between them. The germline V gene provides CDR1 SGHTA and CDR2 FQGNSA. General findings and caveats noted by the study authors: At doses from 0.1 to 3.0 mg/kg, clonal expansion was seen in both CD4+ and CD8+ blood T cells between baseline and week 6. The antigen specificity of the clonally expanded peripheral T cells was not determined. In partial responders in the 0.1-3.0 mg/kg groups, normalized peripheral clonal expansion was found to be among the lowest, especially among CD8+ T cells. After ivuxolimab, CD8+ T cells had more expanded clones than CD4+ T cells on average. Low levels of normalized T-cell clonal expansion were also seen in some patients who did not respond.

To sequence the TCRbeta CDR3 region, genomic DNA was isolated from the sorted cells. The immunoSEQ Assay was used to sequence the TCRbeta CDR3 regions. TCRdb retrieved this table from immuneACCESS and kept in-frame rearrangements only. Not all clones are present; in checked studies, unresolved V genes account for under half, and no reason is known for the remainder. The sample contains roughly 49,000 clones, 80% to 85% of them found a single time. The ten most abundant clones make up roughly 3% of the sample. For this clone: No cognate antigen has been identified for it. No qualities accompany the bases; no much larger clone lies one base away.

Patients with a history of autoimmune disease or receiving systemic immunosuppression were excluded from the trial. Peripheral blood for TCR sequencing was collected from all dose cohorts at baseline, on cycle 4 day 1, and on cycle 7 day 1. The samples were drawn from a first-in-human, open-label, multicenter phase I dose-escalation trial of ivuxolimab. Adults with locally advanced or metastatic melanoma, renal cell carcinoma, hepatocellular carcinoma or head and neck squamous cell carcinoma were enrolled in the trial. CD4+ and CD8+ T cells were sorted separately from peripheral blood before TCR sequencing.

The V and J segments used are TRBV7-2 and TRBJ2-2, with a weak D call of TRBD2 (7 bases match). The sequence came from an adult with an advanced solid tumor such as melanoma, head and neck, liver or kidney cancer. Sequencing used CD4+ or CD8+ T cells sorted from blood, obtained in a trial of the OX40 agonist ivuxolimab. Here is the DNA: TGTGCCACCACTACAAGGGGGGGCACCGGGGAGCTGTTTTTT. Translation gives CATTTRGGTGELFF.